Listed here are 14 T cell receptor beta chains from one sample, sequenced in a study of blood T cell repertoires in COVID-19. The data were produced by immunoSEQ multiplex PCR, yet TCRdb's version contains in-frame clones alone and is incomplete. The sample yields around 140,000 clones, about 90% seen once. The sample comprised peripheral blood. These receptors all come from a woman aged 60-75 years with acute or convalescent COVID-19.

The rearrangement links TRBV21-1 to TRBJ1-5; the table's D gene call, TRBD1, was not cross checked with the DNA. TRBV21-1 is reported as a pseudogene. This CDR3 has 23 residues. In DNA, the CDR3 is TGTGCCAGCAGCCTCTCTGGCAGGCCAGGGGGCTTCTCCTCCGGATATAGCAATCAGCCCCAGCATTTT. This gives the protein CASSLSGRPGGFSSGYSNQPQHF.

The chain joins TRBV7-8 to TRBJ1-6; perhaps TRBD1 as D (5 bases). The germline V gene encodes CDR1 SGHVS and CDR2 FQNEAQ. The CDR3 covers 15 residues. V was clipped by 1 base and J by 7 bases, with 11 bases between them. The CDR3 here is CASSLGGRANSPLHF. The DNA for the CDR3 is TGTGCCAGCAGCTTAGGAGGCAGGGCGAATTCACCCCTCCACTTT. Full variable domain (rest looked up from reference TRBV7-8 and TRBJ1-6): GAGVSQSPRYKVAKRGQDVALRCDPISGHVSLFWYQQALGQGPEFLTYFQNEAQLDKSGLPSDRFFAERPEGSVSTLKIQRTQQEDSAVYLCASSLGGRANSPLHFGNGTRLTVT.

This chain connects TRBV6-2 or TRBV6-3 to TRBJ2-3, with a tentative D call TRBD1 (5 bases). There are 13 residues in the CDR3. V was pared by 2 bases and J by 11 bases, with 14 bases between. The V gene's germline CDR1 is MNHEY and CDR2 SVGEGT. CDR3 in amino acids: CASSYTLQGRQYF. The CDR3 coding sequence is TGTGCCAGCAGTTACACCCTCCAGGGTAGGCAGTATTTT.

This chain's CDR3 is CATSGTNRGLNEKLFF. The DNA of the CDR3 is TGTGCCACCAGTGGGACGAACAGGGGACTGAATGAAAAACTGTTTTTT. The chain is built from TRBV24-1 and TRBJ1-4; 7 nucleotides align to TRBD1. Looked up from germline, CDR1 is KGHDR and CDR2 is SFDVKD. With V trimmed by 5 bases and J by 5 bases, 10 bases remained unmatched. This CDR3 has 16 amino acids.

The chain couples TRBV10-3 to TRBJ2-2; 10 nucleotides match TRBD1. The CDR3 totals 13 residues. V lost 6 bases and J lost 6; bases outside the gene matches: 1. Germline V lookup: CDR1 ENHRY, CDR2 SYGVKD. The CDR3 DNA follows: TGTGCCATCAGCGGACAGGGGGCCGGGGAGCTGTTTTTT. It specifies CAISGQGAGELFF.

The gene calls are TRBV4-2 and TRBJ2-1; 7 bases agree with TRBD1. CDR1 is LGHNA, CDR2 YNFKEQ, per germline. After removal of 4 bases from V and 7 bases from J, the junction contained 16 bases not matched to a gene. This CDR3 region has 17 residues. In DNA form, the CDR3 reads TGTGCCAGCAGCCCACACACAGGGACAGTAAGACCTAATGAGCAGTTCTTC. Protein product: CASSPHTGTVRPNEQFF.

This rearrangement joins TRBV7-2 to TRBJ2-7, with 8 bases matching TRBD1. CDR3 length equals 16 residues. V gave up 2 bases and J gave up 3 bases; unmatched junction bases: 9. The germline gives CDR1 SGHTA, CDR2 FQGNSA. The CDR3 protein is CASSLIGQGYSYEQYF. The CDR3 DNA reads TGTGCCAGCAGCTTAATAGGACAGGGTTATAGCTACGAGCAGTACTTC.

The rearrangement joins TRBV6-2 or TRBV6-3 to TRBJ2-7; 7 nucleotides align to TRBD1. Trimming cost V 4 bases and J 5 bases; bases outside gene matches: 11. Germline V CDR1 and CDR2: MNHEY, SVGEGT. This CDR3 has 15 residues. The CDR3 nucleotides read TGTGCCAGCAGTTTCTACTCAGGGGGTACCCACGAGCAGTACTTC. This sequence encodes CASSFYSGGTHEQYF.

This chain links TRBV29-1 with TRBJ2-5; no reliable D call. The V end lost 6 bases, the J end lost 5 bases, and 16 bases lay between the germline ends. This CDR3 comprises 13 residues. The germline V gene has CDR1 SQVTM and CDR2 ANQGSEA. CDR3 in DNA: TGCAGCGTCCGTTCAGGTACTTGGGAGACCCAGTACTTC. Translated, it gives CSVRSGTWETQYF.

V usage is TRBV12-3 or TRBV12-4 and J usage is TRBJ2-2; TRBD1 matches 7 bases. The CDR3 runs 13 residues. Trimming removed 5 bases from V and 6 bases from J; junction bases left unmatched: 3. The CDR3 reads CASSQTGAGELFF. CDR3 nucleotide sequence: TGTGCCAGCAGTCAAACAGGGGCCGGGGAGCTGTTTTTT.

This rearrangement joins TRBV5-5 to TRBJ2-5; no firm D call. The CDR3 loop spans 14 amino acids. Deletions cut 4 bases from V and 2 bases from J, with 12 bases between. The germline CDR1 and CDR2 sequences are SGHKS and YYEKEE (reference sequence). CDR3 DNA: TGTGCCAGCAGCCCAAATACGGGTCAAGAGACCCAGTACTTC. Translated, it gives CASSPNTGQETQYF.

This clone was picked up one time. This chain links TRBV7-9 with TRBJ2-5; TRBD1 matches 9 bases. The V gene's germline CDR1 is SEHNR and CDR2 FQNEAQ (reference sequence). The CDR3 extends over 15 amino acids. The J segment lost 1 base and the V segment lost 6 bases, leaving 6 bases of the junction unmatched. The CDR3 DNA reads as TGTGCCAGCAGAGCCGGACAGGGGAGCCAAGAGACCCAGTACTTC. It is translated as CASRAGQGSQETQYF.

The CDR3 DNA reads TGCGCCAGCAGCTACGAGCCCTCTGGAAACACCATATATTTT. Protein sequence: CASSYEPSGNTIYF. V usage is TRBV5-1 and J usage is TRBJ1-3; D gene uncertain. The germline V and J ends were trimmed by 3 bases and 0 bases, with 7 bases remaining between them. The CDR3 extends over 14 amino acids. CDR1 and CDR2 from the germline V gene are SGHRS and YFSETQ.

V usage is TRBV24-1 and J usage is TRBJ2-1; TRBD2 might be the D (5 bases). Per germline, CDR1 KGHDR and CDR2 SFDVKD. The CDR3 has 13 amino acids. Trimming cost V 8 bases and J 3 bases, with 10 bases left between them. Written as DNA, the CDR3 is TGTGCCACCAAGGACTGGAACTACAATGAGCAGTTCTTC. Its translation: CATKDWNYNEQFF.